This TCR beta chain stems from a study of blood T cell repertoires in COVID-19 (dated by TCRdb to the early 2020s). Study-wide context: The collaborator samples originated in the United States, Italy and Spain and spanned the acute and convalescent phases of COVID-19. The prospective study material was composed of cDNA or gDNA derived from T cells, B-cell-depleted T cells, or PBMCs. The dataset comprised deeply sampled blood TCRbeta repertoires from subjects exposed to, actively infected with, or recovered from COVID-19. The repertoires were made available in a free public database intended to serve as a resource for research on the immune response to SARS-CoV-2. The samples were drawn from the first 160 participants of the ongoing ImmuneRACE study and from over a thousand subjects provided by 6 global collaborators. The sample metadata nearly always contained a de-identified subject ID, COVID-19 status, age in years and sex. Where HLA class I and class II types were available, the types were taken from metadata supplied by the sample provider, not from assay-based typing. The study at large found these results: The amount of clinical and demographic metadata varied by source and participant and was provided uncurated.

TCRbeta CDR3 regions were amplified from genomic DNA by means of the immunoSEQ Assay, a bias-controlled multiplex PCR. As for the original processing: Within the assay, amplification of reference gene primers was used to estimate how many nucleated cells each sample contained. To quantify the absolute abundance of each unique TCRbeta CDR3 rearrangement, sequence reads were collapsed and filtered. For each sample, productive Simpson clonality was calculated as the square root of Simpson's diversity index across productive rearrangements. TCRdb took this table from immuneACCESS and kept in-frame rearrangements with V and J called. Such tables lack part of the clones; where checked against another copy, unresolved V genes explain under half of the gap, and the rest is unexplained. For V, J and clone size, that table is used; D and trimming come from the DNA. The sample yields about 420,000 clones; roughly 89% were counted once. The biggest ten clones account for about 0.91% of the sample.

Taken from the germline V gene (reference sequence), the CDR1 and CDR2 loops are SEHNR and FQNEAQ. The CDR3, cysteine through phenylalanine, is 15 amino acids long. Only the CDR3 DNA stays, 45 bases, in frame from base 1. Unmatched junction bases come to 3, with V trimmed by 1 base and J by 3 bases. About this clone: No cognate antigen has been identified for it. No base quality values were provided; no much bigger clone lies one nucleotide off.

At one collaborating source in Seattle, patients were enrolled during active infection and were followed longitudinally through the course of disease. Whole blood was collected in K2EDTA tubes by collaborating institutions according to the institutions' own protocols. Collaborator samples were shipped for TCRbeta analysis as frozen whole blood, isolated PBMCs, or DNA extracted from either sample type. The sample comprised peripheral blood. The rearrangement combines TRBV7-9 with TRBJ1-5, and TRBD1 matches 7 of the central bases. This TCR derives from a man aged 18 to 29 with COVID-19, enrolled during active disease. CDR3 reads: CASSLGDRDNQPQHF. The nucleotide sequence reads as follows: TGTGCCAGCAGCTTAGGGGACAGAGACAATCAGCCCCAGCATTTT.